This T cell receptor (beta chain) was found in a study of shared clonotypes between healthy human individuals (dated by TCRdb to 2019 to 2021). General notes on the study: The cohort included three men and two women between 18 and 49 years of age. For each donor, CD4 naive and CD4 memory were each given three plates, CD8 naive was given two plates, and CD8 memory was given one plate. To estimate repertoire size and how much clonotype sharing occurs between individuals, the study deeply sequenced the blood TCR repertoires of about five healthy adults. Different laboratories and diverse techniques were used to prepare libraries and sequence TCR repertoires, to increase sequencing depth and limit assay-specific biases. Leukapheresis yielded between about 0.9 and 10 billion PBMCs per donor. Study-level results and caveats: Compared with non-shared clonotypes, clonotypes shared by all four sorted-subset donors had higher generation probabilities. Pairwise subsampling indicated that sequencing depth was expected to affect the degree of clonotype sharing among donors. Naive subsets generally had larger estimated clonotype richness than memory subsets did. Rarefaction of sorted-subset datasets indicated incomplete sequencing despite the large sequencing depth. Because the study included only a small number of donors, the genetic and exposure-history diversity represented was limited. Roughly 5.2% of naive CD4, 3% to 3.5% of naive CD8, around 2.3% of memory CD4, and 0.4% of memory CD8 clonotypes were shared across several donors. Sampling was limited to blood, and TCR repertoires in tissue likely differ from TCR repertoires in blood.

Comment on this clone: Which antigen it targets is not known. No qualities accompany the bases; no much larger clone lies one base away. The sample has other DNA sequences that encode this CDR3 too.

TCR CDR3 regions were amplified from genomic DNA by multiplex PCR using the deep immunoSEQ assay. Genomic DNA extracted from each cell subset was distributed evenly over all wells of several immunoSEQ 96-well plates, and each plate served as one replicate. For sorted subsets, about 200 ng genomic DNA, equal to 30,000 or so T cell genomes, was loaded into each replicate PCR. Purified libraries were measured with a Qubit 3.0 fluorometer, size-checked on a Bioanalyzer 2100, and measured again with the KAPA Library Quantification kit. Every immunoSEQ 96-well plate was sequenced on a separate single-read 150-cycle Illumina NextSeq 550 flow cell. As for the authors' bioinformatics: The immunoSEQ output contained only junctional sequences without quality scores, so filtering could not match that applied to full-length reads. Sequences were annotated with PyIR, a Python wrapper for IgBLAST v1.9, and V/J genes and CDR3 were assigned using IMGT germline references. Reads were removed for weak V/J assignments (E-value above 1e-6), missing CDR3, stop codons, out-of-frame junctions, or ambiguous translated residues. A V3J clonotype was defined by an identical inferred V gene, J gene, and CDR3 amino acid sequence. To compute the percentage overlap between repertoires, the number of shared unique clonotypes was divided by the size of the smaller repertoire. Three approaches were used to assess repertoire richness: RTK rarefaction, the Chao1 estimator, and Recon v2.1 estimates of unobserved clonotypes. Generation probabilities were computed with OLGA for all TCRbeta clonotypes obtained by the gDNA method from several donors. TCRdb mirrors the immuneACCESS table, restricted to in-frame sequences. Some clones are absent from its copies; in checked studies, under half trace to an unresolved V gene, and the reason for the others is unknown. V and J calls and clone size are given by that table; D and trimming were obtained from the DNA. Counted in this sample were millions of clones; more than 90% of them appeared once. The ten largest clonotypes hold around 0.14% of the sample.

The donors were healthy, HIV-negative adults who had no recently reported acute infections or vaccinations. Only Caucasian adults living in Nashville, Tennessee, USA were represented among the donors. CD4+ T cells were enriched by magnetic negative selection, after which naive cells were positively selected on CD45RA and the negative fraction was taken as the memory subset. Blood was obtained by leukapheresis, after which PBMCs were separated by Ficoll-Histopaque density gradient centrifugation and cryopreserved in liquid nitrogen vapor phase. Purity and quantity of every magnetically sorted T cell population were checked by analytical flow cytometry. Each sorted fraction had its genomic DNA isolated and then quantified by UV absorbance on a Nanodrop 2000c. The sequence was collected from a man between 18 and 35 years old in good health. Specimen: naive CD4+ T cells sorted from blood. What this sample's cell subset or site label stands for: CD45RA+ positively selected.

In nucleotides, the sequence is TGCGCCAGCAGCTTGGCCCCAGCGGGAGAGGGAGAGACCCAGTACTTC. The resulting protein is CASSLAPAGEGETQYF. The chain links TRBV5-1 with TRBJ2-5; TRBD2 agrees with 8 junctional bases. Here V drops 0 bases and J drops 4 bases, and the junction holds 8 bases not matched to any gene. Looking up the germline V gene yields CDR1 SGHRS and CDR2 YFSETQ. Inclusive of the bounding cysteine and phenylalanine, the CDR3 is 16 residues long. The read is trimmed to its CDR3 DNA, 48 bases read in frame from base 1. Supplemented by the reference TRBV5-1 and TRBJ2-5 proteins around the CDR3, the complete variable domain is KAGVTQTPRYLIKTRGQQVTLSCSPISGHRSVSWYQQTPGQGLQFLFEYFSETQRNKGNFPGRFSGRQFSNSRSEMNVSTLELGDSALYLCASSLAPAGEGETQYFGPGTRLLVL.